This TCR beta chain was identified in a study of OX40 agonist ivuxolimab in advanced cancers. Per the germline V gene, CDR1 is SGHRS and CDR2 is YFSETQ. With 5 bases removed from V and 7 bases from J, the gap between germline ends came to 21 bases. This CDR3 spans 16 amino acids. Using immunoSEQ multiplex PCR, the repertoire was profiled, and TCRdb retains in-frame clones only, with some absent. The sample comprises about 100,000 clones, 70% to 90% of which are singletons, and 0.79% rests with the top ten. Sequenced here: CD4+ or CD8+ T cells sorted from blood, sampled in a trial of the OX40 agonist ivuxolimab. The TCR originated in an adult with an advanced solid tumor such as melanoma, head and neck, liver or kidney cancer. The genes are TRBV5-1 and TRBJ1-4; D is unresolved. The CDR3: CASRLNPSGQLEKLFF. The CDR3 DNA reads as TGCGCCAGCAGGTTAAATCCCTCTGGGCAGCTTGAAAAACTGTTTTTT.